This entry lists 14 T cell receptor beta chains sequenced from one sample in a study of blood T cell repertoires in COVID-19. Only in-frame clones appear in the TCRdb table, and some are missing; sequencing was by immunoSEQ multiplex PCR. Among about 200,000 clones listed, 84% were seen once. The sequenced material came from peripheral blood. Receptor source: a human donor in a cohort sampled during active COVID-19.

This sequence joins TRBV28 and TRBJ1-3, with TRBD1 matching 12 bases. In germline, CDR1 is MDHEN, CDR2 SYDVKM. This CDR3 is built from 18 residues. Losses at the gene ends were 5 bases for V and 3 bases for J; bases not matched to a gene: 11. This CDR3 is CASSQWWDRGRLGNTIYF. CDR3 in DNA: TGTGCCAGCAGTCAATGGTGGGACAGGGGGCGTCTTGGAAACACCATATATTTT.

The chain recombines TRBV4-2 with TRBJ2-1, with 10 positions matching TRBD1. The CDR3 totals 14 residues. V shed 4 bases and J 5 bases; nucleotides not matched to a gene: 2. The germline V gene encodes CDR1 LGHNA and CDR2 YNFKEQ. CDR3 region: CASSRGQGDNEQFF. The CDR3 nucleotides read TGTGCCAGCAGCCGCGGACAGGGGGACAATGAGCAGTTCTTC.

CDR3 nucleotide sequence: TGTGCCAGCAGCTTAGTGCGGACTAGCTCCTACGAGCAGTACTTC. It yields the protein CASSLVRTSSYEQYF. The V gene is TRBV7-8, the J gene TRBJ2-7, with 7 bases fitting TRBD2. Looked up from germline, CDR1 is SGHVS and CDR2 is FQNEAQ. With 1 base clipped from V and 0 bases from J, the junction kept 3 bases outside the gene matches. This CDR3 comprises 15 residues.

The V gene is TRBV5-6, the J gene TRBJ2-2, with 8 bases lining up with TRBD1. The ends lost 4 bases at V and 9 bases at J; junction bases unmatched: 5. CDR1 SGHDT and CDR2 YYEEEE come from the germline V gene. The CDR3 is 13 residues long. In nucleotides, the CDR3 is TGTGCCAGCAGCGGCCGGACAGGGCGGGAGCTGTTTTTT. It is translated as CASSGRTGRELFF.

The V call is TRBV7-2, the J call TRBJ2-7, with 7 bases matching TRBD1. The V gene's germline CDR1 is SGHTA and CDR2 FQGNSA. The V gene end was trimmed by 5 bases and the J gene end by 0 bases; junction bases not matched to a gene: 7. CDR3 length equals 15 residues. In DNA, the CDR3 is TGTGCCAGCAGCCCCCGACAGGGTGGCTCCTACGAGCAGTACTTC. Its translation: CASSPRQGGSYEQYF.

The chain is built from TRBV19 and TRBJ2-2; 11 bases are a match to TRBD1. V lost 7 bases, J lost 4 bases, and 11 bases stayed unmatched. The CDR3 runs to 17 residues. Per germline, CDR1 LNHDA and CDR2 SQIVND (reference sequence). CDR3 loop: CASKLTSGTGGTGELFF. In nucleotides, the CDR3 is TGTGCCAGTAAACTAACCTCCGGGACAGGGGGCACCGGGGAGCTGTTTTTT.

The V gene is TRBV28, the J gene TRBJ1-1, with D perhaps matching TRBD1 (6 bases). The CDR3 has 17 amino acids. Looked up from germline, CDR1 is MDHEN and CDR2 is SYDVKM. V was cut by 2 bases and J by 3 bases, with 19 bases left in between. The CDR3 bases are TGTGCCAGCAGTTTACCCCTTAACAGGGAAGGGTACACTGAAGCTTTCTTT. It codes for CASSLPLNREGYTEAFF.

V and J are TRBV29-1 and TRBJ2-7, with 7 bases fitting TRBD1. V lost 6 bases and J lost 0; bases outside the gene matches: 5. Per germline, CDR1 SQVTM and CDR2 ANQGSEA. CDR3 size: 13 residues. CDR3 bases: TGCAGCGTCCCGGGACAGAACTCCTACGAGCAGTACTTC. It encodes CSVPGQNSYEQYF.

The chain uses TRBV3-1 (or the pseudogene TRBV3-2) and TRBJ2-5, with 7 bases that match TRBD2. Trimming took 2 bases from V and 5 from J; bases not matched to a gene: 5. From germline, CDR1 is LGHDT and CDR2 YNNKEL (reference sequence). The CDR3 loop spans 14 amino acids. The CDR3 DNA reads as TGTGCCAGCAGCCAACACGGGGAGGGGGAGACCCAGTACTTC. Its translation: CASSQHGEGETQYF.

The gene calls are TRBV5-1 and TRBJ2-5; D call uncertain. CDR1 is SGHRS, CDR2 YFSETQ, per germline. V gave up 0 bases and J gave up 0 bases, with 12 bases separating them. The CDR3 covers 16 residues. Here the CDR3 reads CASSLVAADYQETQYF. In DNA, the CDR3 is TGCGCCAGCAGCTTGGTGGCCGCAGATTACCAAGAGACCCAGTACTTC.

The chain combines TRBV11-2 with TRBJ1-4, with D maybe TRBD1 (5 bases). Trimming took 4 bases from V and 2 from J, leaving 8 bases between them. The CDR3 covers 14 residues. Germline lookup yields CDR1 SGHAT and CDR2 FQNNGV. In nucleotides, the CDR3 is TGTGCCAGCAGCTCAGGGAGGACTAATGAAAAACTGTTTTTT. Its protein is CASSSGRTNEKLFF.

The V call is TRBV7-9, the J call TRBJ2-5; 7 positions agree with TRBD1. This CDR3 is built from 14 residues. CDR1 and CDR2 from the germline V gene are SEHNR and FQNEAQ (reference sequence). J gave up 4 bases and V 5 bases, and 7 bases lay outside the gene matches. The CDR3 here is CASSPGAGGETQYF. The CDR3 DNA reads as TGTGCCAGCAGCCCAGGGGCAGGGGGAGAGACCCAGTACTTC.

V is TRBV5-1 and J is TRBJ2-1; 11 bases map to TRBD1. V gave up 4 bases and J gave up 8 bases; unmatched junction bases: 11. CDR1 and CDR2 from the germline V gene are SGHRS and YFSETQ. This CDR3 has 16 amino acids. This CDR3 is CASSGRTGGRFDEQFF. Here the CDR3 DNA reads TGCGCCAGCAGCGGACGGACAGGGGGCCGATTCGATGAGCAGTTCTTC.

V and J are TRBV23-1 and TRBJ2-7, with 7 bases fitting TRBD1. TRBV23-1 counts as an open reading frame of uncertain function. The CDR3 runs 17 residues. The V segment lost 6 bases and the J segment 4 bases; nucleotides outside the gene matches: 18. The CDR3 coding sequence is TGCGCCAGCAGGGATGTCGGGGCAGGGGGTTCTGATTACGAGCAGTACTTC. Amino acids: CASRDVGAGGSDYEQYF.